A single sample is the source of the 29 T cell receptor beta chains below, sequenced in a study of blood T cells in healthy people across ages. The second PCR ran about 7 to 12 cycles with a sample-barcoded 5' primer and J-beta primers. TCRdb called the 5' RACE reads again in MiXCR, with one record for every CDR3 protein. The sample has approximately 810,000 distinct CDR3 sequences; around 26% are singletons. Sequencing used blood. Source of these receptors: a woman of 80 years or more in good health.

This clonotype was observed many times. The rearrangement joins TRBV4-1 to TRBJ2-3; either TRBD1 or TRBD2 may supply D (6 bases each). The CDR3 is 16 amino acids. V dropped 4 bases and J dropped 4 bases, with 18 bases sitting between them. Germline V gene sequence: CDR1 MGHRA, CDR2 YSYEKL. CDR3 amino acids: CASSLAYGGAADTQYF. The CDR3 coding sequence is TGCGCCAGCAGCCTCGCTTACGGGGGCGCAGCAGATACGCAGTATTTT.

This clonotype was counted many times. The genes are TRBV20-1 and TRBJ2-1; TRBD2 agrees at 15 bases. The CDR3 extends over 16 amino acids. CDR1 is DFQATT, CDR2 SNEGSKA, per germline (reference sequence). V gave up 5 bases and J gave up 9 bases; unmatched junction bases: 11. Written as DNA, the CDR3 is TGCAGTGCTTCGAATACCCCGGGACTAGCGGGGGGTGAGCAGTTCTTC. Translated: CSASNTPGLAGGEQFF.

This clonotype has just one count. The CDR3 bases are TGTGCCAGCAGCAGGACAGGGCACGGGGAGCTGTTTTTT. Its translation is CASSRTGHGELFF. The chain uses TRBV6-2 or TRBV6-3 and TRBJ2-2; the match to TRBD1 covers 8 bases. With V trimmed by 6 bases and J by 7 bases, 4 bases remained unmatched. Germline-derived CDR1 and CDR2 are MNHEY and SVGEGT. This CDR3 comprises 13 residues.

This sequence joins TRBV10-1 and TRBJ1-4, with 7 bases aligning to TRBD1. CDR1 and CDR2 (germline): WNHNN, SYGVQD (reference sequence). J was trimmed by 3 bases and V by 1 base; bases with no gene match: 5. The CDR3 loop spans 16 amino acids. This chain's CDR3 is CASSEWTGTANEKLFF. The CDR3 nucleotides are TGCGCCAGCAGTGAGTGGACCGGGACAGCTAATGAAAAACTGTTTTTT.

As regards this clonotype: This may be a read error: a much more frequent sequence differs by one nucleotide. This chain joins TRBV29-1 and TRBJ1-2; D is perhaps TRBD1 (5 bases). Germline V CDR1 and CDR2: SQVTM, ANQGSEA. The CDR3 consists of 11 residues. The CDR3 sequence: CGGGGANGYTF. DNA for the CDR3: TGCGGCGGGGGTGGGGCGAATGGCTACACCTTC.

CDR3 nucleotide sequence: TGTGCCAGCAGTCGGACAGGCGCCCTTGAAGCTTTCTTT. It yields the protein CASSRTGALEAFF. J is TRBJ1-1 and V is TRBV12-3 or TRBV12-4, with 7 nucleotides matching TRBD1. Trimming at V came to 5 bases and at J to 7 bases, leaving 7 bases not matched to a gene. The CDR3 is made up of 13 amino acids.

Of note for this clonotype: This may be a read error: a much more frequent sequence differs by one nucleotide. The rearrangement joins TRBV6-1 to TRBJ2-3; 9 nucleotides line up with TRBD2. Germline V gene sequence: CDR1 MNHNS, CDR2 SASEGT. This CDR3 is built from 14 residues. CDR3 sequence: CVSCGRGLFDTQYF. The CDR3 DNA reads as TGTGTCAGCTGCGGGAGGGGGCTTTTTGATACGCAGTATTTT.

This clonotype has at least ten counts. The chain joins TRBV12-3 or TRBV12-4 to TRBJ2-1, with a possible D match to TRBD1 (5 bases). The CDR3 loop spans 13 amino acids. V was shortened by 3 bases and J by 5 bases, with 8 bases between the two germline ends. CDR3 amino acids: CASSLSGNNEQFF. CDR3 DNA: TGTGCCAGCAGTTTGTCAGGGAACAATGAGCAGTTCTTC.

This clonotype was counted once. The gene calls are TRBV21-1 and TRBJ1-3; no check of the table's D call, TRBD1, against the DNA was made. TRBV21-1 represents a pseudogene. The CDR3 sequence is 16 residues long. In DNA, the CDR3 is TGTGCCAGCAGCAACCGGACAGGGAAGTGCGGAAACACCATATATTTT. Protein sequence: CASSNRTGKCGNTIYF.

This clonotype has a handful of counts. The chain links TRBV6-5 to TRBJ2-2; D call uncertain. V gave up 5 bases and J gave up 4 bases, with 11 bases separating them. The germline gives CDR1 MNHEY, CDR2 SVGAGI. CDR3 length: 14 amino acids. The CDR3 DNA is TGTGCCAGCAGTCCCAGGATCGCCACCGGGGAGCTGTTTTTT. It codes for CASSPRIATGELFF.

The rearrangement uses TRBV7-2 and TRBJ2-3, with TRBD1 matching 9 bases. The trim removed 5 bases at V and 6 bases at J, leaving 6 bases unmatched. The CDR3 runs to 14 residues. Germline CDR1 SGHTA, CDR2 FQGNSA. Here the CDR3 reads CASSEQGAGDTQYF. The CDR3 DNA follows: TGTGCCAGCAGCGAACAGGGGGCGGGGGATACGCAGTATTTT.

This rearrangement joins TRBV7-2 to TRBJ2-3; TRBD2 matches 14 bases. The CDR3 sequence is 18 residues long. Losses at the gene ends were 3 bases for V and 4 bases for J; bases not matched to a gene: 9. Germline assignment: CDR1 SGHTA and CDR2 FQGNSA. The DNA for the CDR3 is TGTGCCAGCAGCTTCCGGGGACTAGCGGGGGCGGGCGCAGATACGCAGTATTTT. It yields the protein CASSFRGLAGAGADTQYF.

This clonotype was counted at least ten times. The CDR3, as DNA: TGTGCCATCAGTGTGAGGGGAAATGAAAAACTGTTTTTT. Translation: CAISVRGNEKLFF. The chain uses TRBV10-3 and TRBJ1-4, with a possible D match to TRBD1 (5 bases). The CDR3 length is 13 residues. The V gene's germline CDR1 is ENHRY and CDR2 SYGVKD. V lost 4 bases, J lost 5 bases, and 8 bases lay in between.

This clonotype has more than one count but fewer than ten. The chain combines TRBV28 with TRBJ1-4; perhaps TRBD1 as D (5 bases). With 8 bases removed from V and 8 bases from J, the gap between germline ends came to 21 bases. This CDR3 has 15 residues. The germline CDR1 and CDR2 sequences are MDHEN and SYDVKM. CDR3 sequence: CASRPGEGKGEKLFF. DNA for the CDR3: TGTGCCAGCCGCCCCGGGGAGGGGAAAGGAGAAAAACTGTTTTTT.

This clonotype was seen ten or more times. The chain has TRBV29-1 and TRBJ1-2; D perhaps matches TRBD1 (6 bases). Trimming cost V 7 bases and J 6 bases, with 15 bases left between them. The CDR3 has 12 amino acids. Germline-derived CDR1 and CDR2 are SQVTM and ANQGSEA. CDR3 sequence: CSAGDKMNGYTF. DNA for the CDR3: TGCAGCGCCGGGGACAAGATGAATGGCTACACCTTC. The complete variable domain, with remaining parts taken from reference TRBV29-1 and TRBJ1-2, reads SAVISQKPSRDICQRGTSLTIQCQVDSQVTMMFWYRQQPGQSLTLIATANQGSEATYESGFVIDKFPISRPNLTFSTLTVSNMSPEDSSIYLCSAGDKMNGYTFGSGTRLTVV.

Ten or more counts support this clonotype. The chain has TRBV5-1 and TRBJ2-5; 10 bases map to TRBD2. Germline V lookup: CDR1 SGHRS, CDR2 YFSETQ. There are 14 residues in the CDR3. V gave up 1 base and J gave up 3 bases; unmatched junction bases: 0. The CDR3 coding sequence is TGCGCCAGCAGCTTGACTAGCGGGAAAGAGACCCAGTACTTC. It yields the protein CASSLTSGKETQYF.

This clonotype was picked up many times. CDR3 in DNA: TGCAGTGCTAGCAGCCAGGGGTCTACCTACGAGCAGTACTTC. Encoded protein: CSASSQGSTYEQYF. The J gene is TRBJ2-7, the V gene TRBV20-1, with D tentatively TRBD1 (6 bases). Deletions cut 3 bases from V and 2 bases from J, with 14 bases between. This CDR3 is built from 14 residues. CDR1 and CDR2 from the germline V gene are DFQATT and SNEGSKA (reference sequence).

This CDR3 is CASSQTGTGSGGRINEQFF. The CDR3 DNA reads TGCGCCAGCAGCCAGACCGGGACAGGGAGCGGGGGGAGGATCAATGAGCAGTTCTTC. The chain recombines TRBV4-1 with TRBJ2-1; D may be TRBD1 or TRBD2 (9 bases each). The CDR3 extends over 19 amino acids. Trimming took off 3 bases at V and 6 bases at J, with 27 bases between the two ends. Germline assignment: CDR1 MGHRA and CDR2 YSYEKL.

The V and J genes are TRBV19 and TRBJ2-7, with 9 bases that match TRBD1. J lost 3 bases, V lost 8 bases, and 14 bases had no gene match. Germline loops: CDR1 LNHDA, CDR2 SQIVND (reference sequence). CDR3 length equals 16 residues. The CDR3 reads CASCYPTGTGNYEQYF. CDR3 in DNA: TGTGCCAGTTGTTACCCGACCGGGACAGGGAACTACGAGCAGTACTTC.

Ten or more counts support this clonotype. The chain has TRBV6-2 or TRBV6-3 and TRBJ2-7; possibly TRBD1 or TRBD2 for D (5 bases each). V was clipped by 6 bases and J by 5 bases, with 20 bases between them. Germline V gene lookup returns CDR1 MNHEY and CDR2 SVGEGT. The CDR3 has 15 amino acids. The DNA of the CDR3 is TGTGCCAGCAGAACGATTGGGGGATTCCCCAACGAGCAGTACTTC. It codes for CASRTIGGFPNEQYF.

This clonotype was seen repeatedly, ten times or more. A much larger clone is a single base away; this may be a read error. The chain uses TRBV3-1 and TRBJ2-7, with a weak D call TRBD1 (5 bases). The germline V gene encodes CDR1 LGHDT and CDR2 YNNKEL (reference sequence). CDR3 length equals 15 residues. Trimming shortened V by 4 bases and J by 7 bases, and 20 bases separated the two germline ends. The CDR3, as DNA: TGTGCCAGCAGCCTCACCTCTGACAGCTACAATGAGCAGTACTTC. This encodes CASSLTSDSYNEQYF.

This clonotype was seen a handful of times. V gene TRBV6-5 combines with J gene TRBJ1-1; TRBD1 might be the D (5 bases). Germline V gene lookup returns CDR1 MNHEY and CDR2 SVGAGI. CDR3 length equals 13 residues. With 6 bases removed from V and 4 bases from J, the gap between germline ends came to 12 bases. The CDR3 DNA sequence: TGTGCCAGCAGGCTAATGACAGTCACTGAAGCTTTCTTT. This gives the protein CASRLMTVTEAFF.

This chain joins TRBV6-2 or TRBV6-3 and TRBJ1-5; D remains ambiguous. Germline V gives CDR1 MNHEY, CDR2 SVGEGT. The CDR3 sequence is 18 residues long. V lost 0 bases and J 4 bases, leaving 19 bases between the germline ends. The CDR3 DNA reads TGTGCCAGCAGTTACTCGAGTATCCTCAGAATTGTTAATCAGCCCCAGCATTTT. Protein sequence: CASSYSSILRIVNQPQHF.

This chain connects TRBV7-2 to TRBJ2-4; TRBD2 aligns across 9 bases. Germline CDR1 and CDR2: SGHTA and FQGNSA. The J segment lost 0 bases and the V segment lost 5 bases, leaving 17 bases of the junction unmatched. This CDR3 region has 20 residues. CDR3 coding DNA: TGTGCCAGCAGCCCGGTTTTTGAGCGGGGGGCAATTCTAGCCAAAAACATTCAGTACTTC. Amino acids: CASSPVFERGAILAKNIQYF.

J is TRBJ2-7 and V is TRBV12-3 or TRBV12-4; 8 bases are a match to TRBD1. J was trimmed by 9 bases and V by 6 bases; bases with no gene match: 22. The CDR3 is made up of 17 amino acids. In nucleotides, the CDR3 is TGTGCCAGCAGCCGTCGGACCAGGGGGCAGGGTTCGAATGGGCAGTACTTC. It codes for CASSRRTRGQGSNGQYF.

This clonotype was observed at least ten times. CDR3 region: CASSLYGGSGDTLGRSPLHF. DNA of the CDR3: TGTGCCAGCAGCTTATATGGAGGGTCTGGCGACACCCTCGGGCGATCACCCCTCCACTTT. The V and J genes are TRBV7-9 and TRBJ1-6; the D is unclear. The V gene's germline CDR1 is SEHNR and CDR2 FQNEAQ (reference sequence). CDR3 length: 20 amino acids. V lost 2 bases and J 10 bases, leaving 30 bases between the germline ends.

The chain recombines TRBV20-1 with TRBJ2-1; 8 positions agree with TRBD2. The junction had 18 bases not matched to a gene; V was cut back by 1 base and J by 1 base. Looked up from germline, CDR1 is DFQATT and CDR2 is SNEGSKA (reference sequence). This CDR3 is built from 20 residues. In DNA form, the CDR3 reads TGCAGTGCTAGAGCTGGATATTTGGGCGGGGGGACCCCTTCCTACAATGAGCAGTTCTTC. This codes for CSARAGYLGGGTPSYNEQFF.

There are a few counts of this clonotype. The chain links TRBV5-1 to TRBJ1-3; D uncertain. Germline V lookup: CDR1 SGHRS, CDR2 YFSETQ. V was shortened by 4 bases and J by 7 bases, with 18 bases between the two germline ends. The CDR3 has 15 amino acids. CDR3 region: CASSRTGSLVNTIYF. As DNA, the CDR3 is TGCGCCAGCAGCAGAACGGGAAGCTTGGTGAACACCATATATTTT.

A remark on this clonotype: One end of the junction varies from germline; a read error may be responsible. The chain uses TRBV27 and TRBJ2-5, with a possible D match to TRBD2 (7 bases). The germline V gene has CDR1 MNHEY and CDR2 SMNVEV (reference sequence). This CDR3 comprises 13 residues. The CDR3 nucleotides read TGTGCCAGCAACTCGGGGGGCCAAGATACCCAGTACTTC. Protein sequence: CASNSGGQDTQYF.